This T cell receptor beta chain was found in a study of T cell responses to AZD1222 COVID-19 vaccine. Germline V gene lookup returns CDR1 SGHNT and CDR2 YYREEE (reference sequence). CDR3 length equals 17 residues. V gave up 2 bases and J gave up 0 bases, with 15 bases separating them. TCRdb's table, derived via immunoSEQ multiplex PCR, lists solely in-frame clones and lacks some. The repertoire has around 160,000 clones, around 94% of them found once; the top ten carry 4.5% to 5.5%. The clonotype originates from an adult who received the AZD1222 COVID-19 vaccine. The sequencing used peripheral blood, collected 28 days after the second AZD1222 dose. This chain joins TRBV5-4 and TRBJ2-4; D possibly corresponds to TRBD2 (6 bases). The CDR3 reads CASSLLGRGLAKNIQYF. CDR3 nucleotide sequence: TGTGCCAGCAGCTTACTCGGGCGGGGTCTAGCCAAAAACATTCAGTACTTC.